This TCR beta chain was profiled in a study of shared clonotypes between healthy human individuals. Study as a whole: Two women and a few men aged 18 to 49 served as donors. The study, taken as a whole, reports: The generation probabilities recorded for non-shared clonotypes fell below those of clonotypes shared by all four donors. Memory subsets generally showed lower estimated richness than naive subsets.

The authors divided CD4+ cells into CD45RA+ naive and CD45RA-negative memory subsets. A word on this clone: Antigen: not known.

Sequenced by immunoSEQ multiplex PCR; TCRdb stores in-frame clones only, minus some. This table has 1.6 million or so clones, roughly 96% appearing once. From germline, CDR1 is SGHRS and CDR2 YFSETQ. V lost 4 bases and J lost 5; bases outside the gene matches: 2. The CDR3 runs to 13 residues. This clonotype originated in a young man in good health. V is TRBV5-1 and J is TRBJ2-5, with 10 bases identical to TRBD1. Sequenced input: naive CD4+ T cells sorted from blood. As to subset: CD45RA+ positively selected. The CDR3 DNA sequence: TGCGCCAGCAGCGGGGGACAGGGGGAGACCCAGTACTTC. Residues: CASSGGQGETQYF. Full variable domain (rest looked up from reference TRBV5-1 and TRBJ2-5): KAGVTQTPRYLIKTRGQQVTLSCSPISGHRSVSWYQQTPGQGLQFLFEYFSETQRNKGNFPGRFSGRQFSNSRSEMNVSTLELGDSALYLCASSGGQGETQYFGPGTRLLVL.